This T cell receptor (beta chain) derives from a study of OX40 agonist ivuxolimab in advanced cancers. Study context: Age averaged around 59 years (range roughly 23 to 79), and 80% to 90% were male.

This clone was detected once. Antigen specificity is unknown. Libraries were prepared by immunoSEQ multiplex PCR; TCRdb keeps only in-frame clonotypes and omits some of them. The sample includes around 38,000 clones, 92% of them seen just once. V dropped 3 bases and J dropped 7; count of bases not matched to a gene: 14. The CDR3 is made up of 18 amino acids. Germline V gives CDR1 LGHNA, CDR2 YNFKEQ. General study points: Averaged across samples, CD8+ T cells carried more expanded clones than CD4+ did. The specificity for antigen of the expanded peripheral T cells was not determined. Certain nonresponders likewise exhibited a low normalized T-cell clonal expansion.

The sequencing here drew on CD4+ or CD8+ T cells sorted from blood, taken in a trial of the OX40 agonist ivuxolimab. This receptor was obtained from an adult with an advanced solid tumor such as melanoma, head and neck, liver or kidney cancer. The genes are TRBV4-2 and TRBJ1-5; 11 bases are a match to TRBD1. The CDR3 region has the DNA TGTGCCAGCAGCCACACGGTCAGGACAGGGGGCGCGTGGCAGCCCCAGCATTTT. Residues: CASSHTVRTGGAWQPQHF.